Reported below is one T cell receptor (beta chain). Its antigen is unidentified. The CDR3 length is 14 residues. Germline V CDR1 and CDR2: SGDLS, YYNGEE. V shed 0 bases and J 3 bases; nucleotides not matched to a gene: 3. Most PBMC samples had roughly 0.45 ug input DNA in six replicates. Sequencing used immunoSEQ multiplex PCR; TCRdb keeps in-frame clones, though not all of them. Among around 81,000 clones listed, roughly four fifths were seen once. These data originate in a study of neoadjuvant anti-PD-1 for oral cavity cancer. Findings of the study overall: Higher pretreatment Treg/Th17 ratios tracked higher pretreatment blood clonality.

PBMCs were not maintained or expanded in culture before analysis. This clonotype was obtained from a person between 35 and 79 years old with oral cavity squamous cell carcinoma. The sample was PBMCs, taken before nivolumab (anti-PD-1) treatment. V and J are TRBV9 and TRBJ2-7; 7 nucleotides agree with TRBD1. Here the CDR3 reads CASSVGGTDYEQYF. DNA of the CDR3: TGTGCCAGCAGCGTAGGGGGGACAGACTACGAGCAGTACTTC.